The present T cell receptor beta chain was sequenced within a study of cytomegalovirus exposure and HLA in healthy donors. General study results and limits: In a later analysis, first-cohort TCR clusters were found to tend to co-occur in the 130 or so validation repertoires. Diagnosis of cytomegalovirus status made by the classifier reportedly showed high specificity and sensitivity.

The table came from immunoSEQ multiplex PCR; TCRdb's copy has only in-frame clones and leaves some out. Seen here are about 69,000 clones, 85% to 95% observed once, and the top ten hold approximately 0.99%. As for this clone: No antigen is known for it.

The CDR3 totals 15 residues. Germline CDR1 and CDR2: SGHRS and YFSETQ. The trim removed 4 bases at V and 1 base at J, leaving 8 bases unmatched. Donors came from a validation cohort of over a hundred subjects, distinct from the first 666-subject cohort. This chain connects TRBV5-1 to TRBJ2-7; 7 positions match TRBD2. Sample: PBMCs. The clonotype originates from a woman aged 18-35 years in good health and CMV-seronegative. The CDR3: CASSRPPSGSYEQYF. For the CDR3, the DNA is TGCGCCAGCAGCAGGCCTCCTAGCGGATCCTACGAGCAGTACTTC.